The clone carrying this TCR beta chain has a handful of counts. What it binds is unknown. This specimen belongs to a study of cytomegalovirus exposure and HLA in healthy donors. Study background: Roughly 80 million unique TCRs from HLA-typed donors were held in an early data release. Points from the study as a whole: Presence/absence analyses supposed approximately even sequencing depth among donors.

A multiplex PCR was run with 60 Vbeta primers and 13 Jbeta primers. Here immunoSEQ multiplex PCR was the method, and the copy in TCRdb shows in-frame clones only, minus some. The sample holds fewer than 150,000 clones; less than 20% are singletons and the top ten take 1.9%. The sequencing input was PBMCs. The receptor comes from a woman aged 18-29 years in good health and CMV-seronegative.

The CDR3 loop is CASSEESGGYNEQFF. The CDR3 region has the DNA TGTGCCAGCAGTGAAGAGAGCGGGGGATACAATGAGCAGTTCTTC. The rearrangement joins TRBV6-4 to TRBJ2-1, with TRBD2 matching over 8 bases. The J segment lost 4 bases and the V segment lost 3 bases, leaving 5 bases of the junction unmatched. Germline loops: CDR1 MRHNA, CDR2 SNTAGT. The CDR3 consists of 15 residues.